One sample yielded the 19 T cell receptor beta chains listed below, sequenced in a study of T cell repertoires in cytomegalovirus infection. These TCRs' antigens remain unknown. TCRdb itself ran the reads through MiXCR, one entry per CDR3 protein. The data show about a million distinct CDR3 sequences, 30% to 40% seen once. The sample consisted of cultured CD8+ T cells from PBMCs, taken from culture after CMV antigen stimulation. The receptors shown here come from a human donor in good health (CMV status not recorded). Some clones in this sample may be carry-over from other donors' samples.

This clonotype was counted a few times. The CDR3 DNA is TGCGCCAGCAGCTCGGGACAGGAGTACTACGAGCAGTACTTC. Translation: CASSSGQEYYEQYF. V gene TRBV5-1 combines with J gene TRBJ2-7, with 8 bases that match TRBD1. The CDR3 consists of 14 residues. Germline V gives CDR1 SGHRS, CDR2 YFSETQ. J lost 3 bases, V lost 3 bases, and 5 bases had no gene match.

This clonotype appeared a few times. This rearrangement joins TRBV5-4 to TRBJ1-1; D possibly corresponds to TRBD1 (6 bases). Trimming removed 6 bases at V and 8 bases at J, with 14 bases between. Germline V gene lookup returns CDR1 SGHNT and CDR2 YYREEE (reference sequence). The length of the CDR3 is 12 residues. The CDR3: CASKRGGGEAFF. The DNA of the CDR3 is TGTGCCAGCAAACGAGGGGGGGGGGAAGCTTTCTTT.

This clonotype has more than one count but fewer than ten. This chain links TRBV7-9 with TRBJ2-1; no firm D call. Germline CDR1 and CDR2: SEHNR and FQNEAQ (reference sequence). This CDR3 has 13 amino acids. The V end lost 1 base, the J end lost 16 bases, and 17 bases lay between the germline ends. The DNA for the CDR3 is TGTGCCAGCAGCTTAGAGGGTAGTCCCGATGTTTTCTTC. It encodes CASSLEGSPDVFF.

This clonotype was counted ten times or more. V is TRBV12-3 or TRBV12-4 and J is TRBJ1-1; D unclear. V was cut by 4 bases and J by 5 bases, with 11 bases left in between. The CDR3 has 13 amino acids. In DNA form, the CDR3 reads TGTGCCAGCAGTTCAGGAGTGAGGACTGAAGCTTTCTTT. Translating gives CASSSGVRTEAFF.

This clonotype was counted a few times. The rearrangement links TRBV12-3 or TRBV12-4 to TRBJ1-2, with D possibly being TRBD1 (6 bases). V was shortened by 6 bases and J by 7 bases, with 15 bases between the two germline ends. CDR3 length equals 13 residues. The CDR3 loop is CASSTDRPVGYTF. In DNA, the CDR3 is TGTGCCAGCAGCACCGACAGGCCGGTTGGCTACACCTTC.

V is TRBV12-3 or TRBV12-4 and J is TRBJ2-1; D gene uncertain. The CDR3 spans 12 residues. With 6 bases removed from V and 6 bases from J, the gap between germline ends came to 9 bases. CDR3 sequence (DNA): TGTGCCAGCAGCCGGGTGTTCAATGAGCAGTTCTTC. Protein: CASSRVFNEQFF.

This clonotype was detected a few times. This chain links TRBV7-9 with TRBJ1-1, with TRBD1 matching 12 bases. V shed 5 bases and J 10 bases; nucleotides not matched to a gene: 11. Per germline, CDR1 SEHNR and CDR2 FQNEAQ (reference sequence). This CDR3 is 15 amino acids long. CDR3 in amino acids: CASSGTGGEYGGAFF. The CDR3 coding sequence is TGTGCCAGCAGCGGGACAGGGGGCGAGTACGGGGGAGCTTTCTTT.

This clonotype was seen ten or more times. The V and J genes are TRBV19 and TRBJ1-1; no clear D gene. Trimming pared 4 bases from V and 1 base from J, leaving 7 bases between. CDR3 length equals 13 residues. From germline, CDR1 is LNHDA and CDR2 SQIVND (reference sequence). CDR3 nucleotide sequence: TGTGCCAGTAGTACATCCGAGAACACTGAAGCTTTCTTT. As protein: CASSTSENTEAFF.

This clonotype has a handful of counts. The chain has TRBV11-2 and TRBJ1-5; perhaps TRBD1 as D (5 bases). This CDR3 contains 15 residues. Germline lookup yields CDR1 SGHAT and CDR2 FQNNGV. With 0 bases removed from V and 7 bases from J, the gap between germline ends came to 13 bases. CDR3 coding DNA: TGTGCCAGCAGCTTAGATGCATGGGGCAGACAGCCCCAGCATTTT. Residues: CASSLDAWGRQPQHF.

The CDR3 protein is CASTKEGGYGYTF. The CDR3 bases are TGTGCCAGCACCAAGGAGGGTGGCTATGGCTACACCTTC. The chain carries TRBV7-9 and TRBJ1-2; no clear D. CDR3 size: 13 residues. The germline V gene encodes CDR1 SEHNR and CDR2 FQNEAQ (reference sequence). V gave up 7 bases and J gave up 4 bases, with 13 bases separating them. The whole variable domain, filled in from reference TRBV7-9 and TRBJ1-2, reads DTGVSQNPRHKITKRGQNVTFRCDPISEHNRLYWYRQTLGQGPEFLTYFQNEAQLEKSRLLSDRFSAERPKGSFSTLEIQRTEQGDSAMYLCASTKEGGYGYTFGSGTRLTVV.

The V call is TRBV3-1, the J call TRBJ2-1; possibly TRBD2 for D (6 bases). Trimming removed 0 bases at V and 4 bases at J, with 10 bases between. CDR3 length equals 15 residues. Germline assignment: CDR1 LGHDT and CDR2 YNNKEL (reference sequence). The chain's CDR3 is CASSQEGGVYNEQFF. For the CDR3, the DNA is TGTGCCAGCAGCCAAGAAGGCGGGGTTTACAATGAGCAGTTCTTC.

J is TRBJ2-3 and V is TRBV20-1, with unresolved D. Trimming left V 6 bases short and J 3 bases short, with 13 bases between. Germline-derived CDR1 and CDR2 are DFQATT and SNEGSKA (reference sequence). The CDR3 runs to 13 residues. The CDR3 coding sequence is TGCAGTGCCCAAAAGACTGAGACAGATACGCAGTATTTT. This sequence encodes CSAQKTETDTQYF.

The chain carries TRBV27 and TRBJ2-7; no firm D call. This CDR3 region has 13 residues. Trimming removed 0 bases at V and 0 bases at J, with 3 bases between. Germline values: CDR1 MNHEY, CDR2 SMNVEV (reference sequence). The CDR3 DNA sequence: TGTGCCAGCAGTTTATCGAACTCCTACGAGCAGTACTTC. This codes for CASSLSNSYEQYF.

Comment on this clonotype: A much larger clone lies a single base off, so this may be a read error. The V and J genes are TRBV7-9 and TRBJ2-1, with 8 bases identical to TRBD1. Germline CDR1 reads SEHNR; CDR2 reads FQNEAQ (reference sequence). There are 20 residues in the CDR3. Trimming cost V 1 base and J 3 bases; bases outside gene matches: 17. In DNA, the CDR3 is TGTGCCAGCAGCTTAGGTCCGACAGGGGATGCTGACTTAGGCTACAATGAGCAGTTCTTC. It specifies CASSLGPTGDADLGYNEQFF.

The chain has TRBV7-9 and TRBJ2-2; a weak D match, TRBD2 (5 bases). CDR3 length: 16 amino acids. Germline lookup yields CDR1 SEHNR and CDR2 FQNEAQ (reference sequence). The V and J ends lost 1 base and 0 bases respectively, with 9 bases between them. CDR3 sequence (DNA): TGTGCCAGCAGCTTAGGAGGGTCGCCGAACACCGGGGAGCTGTTTTTT. Its translation is CASSLGGSPNTGELFF.

There are a few counts of this clonotype. V gene TRBV5-6 combines with J gene TRBJ2-1; perhaps D is TRBD1 or TRBD2 (5 bases each). The V gene lost 3 bases and the J gene lost 12 bases, with 16 bases spanning the gap. This CDR3 has 13 residues. Germline values: CDR1 SGHDT, CDR2 YYEEEE. The CDR3 region is CASSSGDRQGQFF. DNA of the CDR3: TGTGCCAGCAGCTCTGGGGACCGCCAGGGGCAGTTCTTC.

The rearrangement joins TRBV4-1 to TRBJ1-1; 10 nucleotides match TRBD1. The CDR3 sequence is 15 residues long. Germline V gene lookup returns CDR1 MGHRA and CDR2 YSYEKL. V dropped 6 bases and J dropped 7; count of bases not matched to a gene: 11. CDR3 sequence: CASSPRDRGDLEAFF. The CDR3, as DNA: TGCGCCAGCAGTCCCCGGGACAGGGGAGATCTTGAAGCTTTCTTT.

V and J are TRBV2 and TRBJ2-1; D gene unclear. Germline V gene data show CDR1 as SNHLY and CDR2 as FYNNEI. The ends were cut back, 5 bases at V and 9 bases at J, with 17 bases in the middle. The CDR3 totals 14 residues. The CDR3: CASSLVHRSTEQFF. The CDR3 region has the DNA TGTGCCAGCAGTTTGGTGCATCGATCGACTGAGCAGTTCTTC.

In this sample, this clonotype turned up many times. This chain connects TRBV7-9 to TRBJ2-1; D gene ambiguous. Between the trimmed V and J ends, which lost 6 bases and 10 bases, there was a span of 7 bases. The CDR3 runs 10 residues. Per the germline V gene, CDR1 is SEHNR and CDR2 is FQNEAQ (reference sequence). CDR3 bases: TGTGCCAGCAGGGGAAGGGAGCAGTTCTTC. Its protein product is CASRGREQFF.